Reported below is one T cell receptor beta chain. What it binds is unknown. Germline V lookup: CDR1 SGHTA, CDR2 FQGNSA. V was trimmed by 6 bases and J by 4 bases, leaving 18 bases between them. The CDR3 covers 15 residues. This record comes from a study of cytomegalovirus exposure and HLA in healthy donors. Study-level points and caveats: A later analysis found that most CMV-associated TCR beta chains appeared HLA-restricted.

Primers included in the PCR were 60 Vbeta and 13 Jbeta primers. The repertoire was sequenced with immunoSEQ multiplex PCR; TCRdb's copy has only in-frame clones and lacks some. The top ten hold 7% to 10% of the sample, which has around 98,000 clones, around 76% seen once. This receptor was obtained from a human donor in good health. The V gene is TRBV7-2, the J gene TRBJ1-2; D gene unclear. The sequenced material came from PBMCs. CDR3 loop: CASSPSDKSGYGYTF. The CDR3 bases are TGTGCCAGCAGTCCTTCTGACAAGAGTGGCTATGGCTACACCTTC.